This TCR beta chain is from a study of CD8 T cells in Susac syndrome. Study-wide context: Patients with Susac syndrome were, at the time of blood collection, therapy-naive, maintained on corticosteroids, or maintained on intravenous immunoglobulin alone. General observations from the study: Within total CD8+ repertoires, 15 to 20 Susac-specific public clones were found, and within CD8+ TEMRA repertoires, roughly 5.

The authors reverse transcribed roughly 0.5 to 1 ug RNA with random hexamers. MiXCR, run by TCRdb on the immunoSEQ multiplex PCR reads, gives a single entry per CDR3 protein. The sample carries roughly 80,000 distinct CDR3 sequences, roughly 95% recorded once. This clonotype was counted a few times. Its target is not known. Trimming took 10 bases from V and 6 from J, leaving 10 bases between them. The CDR3 length is 11 residues. Germline assignment: CDR1 ENHRY and CDR2 SYGVKD. Fulfillment of recently defined diagnostic criteria for definite or probable disease was shown by the patients with Susac syndrome.

The sequence was obtained from a human donor with Susac syndrome. Material for sequencing was CD8+ T cells from PBMCs. The chain links TRBV10-3 to TRBJ2-1, with D possibly being TRBD1 or TRBD2 (5 bases each). CDR3 coding DNA: TGTGCCACTGGGACGTCCAATGAGCAGTTCTTC. It yields the protein CATGTSNEQFF.